The following is a T cell receptor beta chain sequence with its context. The antigen is not known. The Susac syndrome patients fit the recently defined diagnostic criteria for definite or probable disease. RNA was extracted with the RNeasy kit, and a quantity of roughly 0.45 to 1 ug was reverse transcribed using random hexamers. A single record per CDR3 protein comes from TCRdb applying MiXCR to the immunoSEQ multiplex PCR reads. The sample lists some 140,000 distinct CDR3 sequences, about 95% occurring once. This sample stems from a study of CD8 T cells in Susac syndrome. Study conclusions and caveats: Clonal CD8+ expansion in Susac was highest in TEMRA cells and active patients.

Trimming took 1 base from V and 9 from J, leaving 8 bases between them. This CDR3 is 12 amino acids long. Germline CDR1 reads SGHDT; CDR2 reads YYEEEE. The clonotype was recovered from a human donor with Susac syndrome. Specimen: CD8+ T cells from PBMCs. The chain uses TRBV5-6 and TRBJ2-1, with D unresolved. This CDR3 reads CASSLYLAEQFF. In nucleotides, the CDR3 is TGTGCCAGCAGCTTGTATTTGGCTGAGCAGTTCTTC.